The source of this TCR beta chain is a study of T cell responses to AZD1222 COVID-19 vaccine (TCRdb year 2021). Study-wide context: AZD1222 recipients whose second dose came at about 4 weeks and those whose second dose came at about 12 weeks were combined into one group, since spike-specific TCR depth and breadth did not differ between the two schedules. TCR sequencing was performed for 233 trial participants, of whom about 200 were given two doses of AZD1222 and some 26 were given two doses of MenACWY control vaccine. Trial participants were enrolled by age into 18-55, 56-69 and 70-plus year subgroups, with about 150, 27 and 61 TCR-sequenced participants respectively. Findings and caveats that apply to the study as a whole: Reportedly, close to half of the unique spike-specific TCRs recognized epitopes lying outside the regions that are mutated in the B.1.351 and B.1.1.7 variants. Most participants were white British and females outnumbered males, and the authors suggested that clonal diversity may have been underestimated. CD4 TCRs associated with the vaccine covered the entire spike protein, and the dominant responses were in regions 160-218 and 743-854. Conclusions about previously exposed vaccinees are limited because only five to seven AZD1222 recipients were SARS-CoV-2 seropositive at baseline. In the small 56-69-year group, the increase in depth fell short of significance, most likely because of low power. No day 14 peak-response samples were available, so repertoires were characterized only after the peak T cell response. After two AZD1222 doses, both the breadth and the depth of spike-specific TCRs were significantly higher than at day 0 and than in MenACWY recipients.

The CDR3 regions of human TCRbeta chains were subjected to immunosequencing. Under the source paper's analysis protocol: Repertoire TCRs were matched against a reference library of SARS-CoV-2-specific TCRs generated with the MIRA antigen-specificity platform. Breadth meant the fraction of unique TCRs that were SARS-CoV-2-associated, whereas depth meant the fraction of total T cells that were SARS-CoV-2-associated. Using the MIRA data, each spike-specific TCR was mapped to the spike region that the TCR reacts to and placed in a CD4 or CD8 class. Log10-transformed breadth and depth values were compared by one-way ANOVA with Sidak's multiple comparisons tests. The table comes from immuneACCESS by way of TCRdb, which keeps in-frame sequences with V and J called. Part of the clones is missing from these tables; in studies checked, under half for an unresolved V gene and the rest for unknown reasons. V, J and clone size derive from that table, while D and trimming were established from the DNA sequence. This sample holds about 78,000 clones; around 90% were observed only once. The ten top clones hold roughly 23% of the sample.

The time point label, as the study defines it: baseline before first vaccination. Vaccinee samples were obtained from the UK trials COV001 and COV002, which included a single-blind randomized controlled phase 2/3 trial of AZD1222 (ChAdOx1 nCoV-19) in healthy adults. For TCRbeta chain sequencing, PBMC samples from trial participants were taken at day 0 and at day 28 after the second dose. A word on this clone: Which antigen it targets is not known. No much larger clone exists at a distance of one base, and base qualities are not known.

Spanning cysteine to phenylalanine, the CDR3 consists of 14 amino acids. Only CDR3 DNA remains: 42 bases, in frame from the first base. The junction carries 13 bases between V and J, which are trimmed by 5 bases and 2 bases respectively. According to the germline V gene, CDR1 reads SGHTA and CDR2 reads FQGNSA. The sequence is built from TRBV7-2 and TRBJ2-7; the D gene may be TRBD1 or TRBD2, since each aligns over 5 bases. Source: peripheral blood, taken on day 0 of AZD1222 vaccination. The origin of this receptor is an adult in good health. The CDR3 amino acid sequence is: CASSPGGQTYEQYF. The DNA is TGTGCCAGCAGCCCTGGGGGTCAAACCTACGAGCAGTACTTC.